This T cell receptor beta chain was observed in a study of T cell changes during pregnancy in multiple sclerosis. Produced via immunoSEQ multiplex PCR; TCRdb's table is partial and in-frame only. The sample lists around 70,000 clones, roughly nine tenths occurring once. In germline, CDR1 is SQVTM, CDR2 ANQGSEA. The CDR3 sequence is 16 residues long. With V trimmed by 5 bases and J by 3 bases, 12 bases remained unmatched. Sequences were derived from peripheral blood, sampled in the first trimester of pregnancy. The sequence came from a female donor in good health, enrolled as a control in a pregnancy study. The rearrangement uses TRBV29-1 and TRBJ2-2; 7 positions agree with TRBD2. The CDR3 nucleotides read TGCAGCGTTCTAAGCGGGGAGGCGTCCGACACCGGGGAGCTGTTTTTT. Protein: CSVLSGEASDTGELFF.